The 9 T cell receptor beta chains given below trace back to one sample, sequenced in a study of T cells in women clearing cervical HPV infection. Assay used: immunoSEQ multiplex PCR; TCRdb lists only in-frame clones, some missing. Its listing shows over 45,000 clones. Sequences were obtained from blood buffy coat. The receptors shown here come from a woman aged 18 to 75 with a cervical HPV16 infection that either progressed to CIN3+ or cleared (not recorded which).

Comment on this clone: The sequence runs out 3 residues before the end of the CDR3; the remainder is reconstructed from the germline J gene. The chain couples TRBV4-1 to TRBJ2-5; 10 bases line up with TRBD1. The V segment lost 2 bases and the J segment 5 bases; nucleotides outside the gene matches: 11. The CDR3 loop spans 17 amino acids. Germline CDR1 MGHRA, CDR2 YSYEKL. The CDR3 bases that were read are TGCGCCAGCAGCCAAACCTCGACAGGGGGCCTCACCGAGACC. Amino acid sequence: CASSQTSTGGLTET. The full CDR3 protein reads CASSQTSTGGLTETQYF.

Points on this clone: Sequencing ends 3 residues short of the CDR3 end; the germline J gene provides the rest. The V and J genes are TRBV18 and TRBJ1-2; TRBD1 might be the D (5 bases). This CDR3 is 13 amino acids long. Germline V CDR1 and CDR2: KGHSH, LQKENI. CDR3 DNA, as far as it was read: TGTGCCAGCTCACCTGGGGCTACCTACGAC. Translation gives CASSPGATYD. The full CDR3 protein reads CASSPGATYDYTF.

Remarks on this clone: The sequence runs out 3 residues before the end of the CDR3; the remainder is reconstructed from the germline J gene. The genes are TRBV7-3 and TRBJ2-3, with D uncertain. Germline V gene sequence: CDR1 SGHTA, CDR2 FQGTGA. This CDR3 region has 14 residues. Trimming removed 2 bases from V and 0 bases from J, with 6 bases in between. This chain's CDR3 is CASSLQISTDTQYF. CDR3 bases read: TGTGCCAGCAGCTTACAAATCAGCACAGATACG.

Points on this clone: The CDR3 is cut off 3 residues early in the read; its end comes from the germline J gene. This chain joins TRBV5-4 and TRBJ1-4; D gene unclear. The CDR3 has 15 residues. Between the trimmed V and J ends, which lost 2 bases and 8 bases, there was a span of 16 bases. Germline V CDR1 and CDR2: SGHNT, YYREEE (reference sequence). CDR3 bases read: TGTGCCAGCAGCTTTAAGAGCCGGGGTGAGGAAAAA. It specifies CASSFKSRGEEK. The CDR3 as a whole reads CASSFKSRGEEKLFF.

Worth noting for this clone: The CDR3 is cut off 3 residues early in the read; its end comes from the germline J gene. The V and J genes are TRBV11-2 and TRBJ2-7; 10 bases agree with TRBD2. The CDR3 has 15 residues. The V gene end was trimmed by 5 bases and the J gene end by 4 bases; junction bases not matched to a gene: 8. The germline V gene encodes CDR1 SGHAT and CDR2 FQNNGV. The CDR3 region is CASSREAGGQYEQYF. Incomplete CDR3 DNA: TGTGCCAGCAGCCGGGAAGCGGGGGGGCAATACGAG.

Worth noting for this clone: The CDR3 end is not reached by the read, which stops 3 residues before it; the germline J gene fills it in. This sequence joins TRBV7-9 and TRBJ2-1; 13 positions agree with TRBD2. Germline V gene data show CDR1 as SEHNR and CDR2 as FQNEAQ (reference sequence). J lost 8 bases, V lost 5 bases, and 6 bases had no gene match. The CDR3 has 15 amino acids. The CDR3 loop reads CASSVGLAGVDEQFF. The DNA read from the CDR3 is TGTGCCAGCAGCGTCGGACTAGCGGGGGTCGATGAG.

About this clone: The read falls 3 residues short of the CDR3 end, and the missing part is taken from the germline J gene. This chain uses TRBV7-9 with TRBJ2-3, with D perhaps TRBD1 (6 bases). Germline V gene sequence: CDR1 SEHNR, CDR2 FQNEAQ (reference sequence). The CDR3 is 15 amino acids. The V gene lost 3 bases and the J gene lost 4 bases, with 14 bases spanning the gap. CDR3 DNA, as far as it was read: TGTGCCAGCAGCTTTTTGGGGGCCAGGGCAGATACG. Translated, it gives CASSFLGARADT. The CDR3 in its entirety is CASSFLGARADTQYF.

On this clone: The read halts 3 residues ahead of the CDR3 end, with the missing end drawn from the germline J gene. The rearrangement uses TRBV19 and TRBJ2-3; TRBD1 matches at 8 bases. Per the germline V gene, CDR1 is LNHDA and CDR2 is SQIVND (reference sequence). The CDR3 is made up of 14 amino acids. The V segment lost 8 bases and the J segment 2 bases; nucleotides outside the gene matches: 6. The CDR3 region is CASVPDRATDTQYF. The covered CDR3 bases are TGTGCCAGTGTCCCGGACAGGGCCACAGATACG.

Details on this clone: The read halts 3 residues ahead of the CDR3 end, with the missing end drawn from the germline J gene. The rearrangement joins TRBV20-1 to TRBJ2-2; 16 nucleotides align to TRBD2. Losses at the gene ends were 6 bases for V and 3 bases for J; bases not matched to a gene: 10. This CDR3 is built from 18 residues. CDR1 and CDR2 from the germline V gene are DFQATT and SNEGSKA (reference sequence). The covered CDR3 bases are TGCAGTGCCCTTATGGGACTAGCGGGGGGGCGATACACCGGGGAG. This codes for CSALMGLAGGRYTGE. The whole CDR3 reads CSALMGLAGGRYTGELFF.